Listed below are T cell receptor beta chains from one sample, sequenced in a study of radiation and T cells in renal cell carcinoma. The method was immunoSEQ multiplex PCR; TCRdb's version includes in-frame clones alone and lacks a portion of them. The sample carries some 140,000 clones, about 88% recorded once. The starting material was blood, obtained from a patient whose treatment included radiotherapy and nephrectomy. The receptor set was obtained from a woman between 45 and 65 years old with renal cell carcinoma. The CDR3 runs from the conserved cysteine through the conserved F or W. The order of the fields is D gene, V gene, CDR3 length, J gene, clone size, CDR3 protein, CDR3 DNA. D genes are given only for firm matches. Rows give clone size only sometimes, using once, few, many, or a class for an expanded clone.

d_call: TRBD2; v_call: TRBV9; cdr3_length: 14; j_call: TRBJ2-4; clone_size: .; cdr3_aa: CASSPGTTKNIQYF; cdr3_nt: TGTGCCAGCAGCCCCGGGACTACCAAAAACATTCAGTACTTC
d_call: .; v_call: TRBV18; cdr3_length: 14; j_call: TRBJ2-7; clone_size: .; cdr3_aa: CASSPRTESYEQYF; cdr3_nt: TGTGCCAGCTCACCGCGGACCGAGTCCTACGAGCAGTACTTC
d_call: TRBD1; v_call: TRBV7-9; cdr3_length: 14; j_call: TRBJ1-4; clone_size: .; cdr3_aa: CASSLGQGREKLFF; cdr3_nt: TGTGCCAGCAGCTTAGGACAGGGACGCGAAAAACTGTTTTTT
d_call: TRBD1; v_call: TRBV6-5; cdr3_length: 14; j_call: TRBJ2-5; clone_size: .; cdr3_aa: CASRAGTAKETQYF; cdr3_nt: TGTGCCAGCAGAGCCGGGACAGCAAAAGAGACCCAGTACTTC
d_call: .; v_call: TRBV19; cdr3_length: 14; j_call: TRBJ1-4; clone_size: .; cdr3_aa: CASHREAANEKLFF; cdr3_nt: TGTGCCAGCCACAGGGAAGCTGCTAATGAAAAACTGTTTTTT
d_call: .; v_call: TRBV9; cdr3_length: 17; j_call: TRBJ2-7; clone_size: .; cdr3_aa: CASSVDNKAATFYEQYF; cdr3_nt: TGTGCCAGCAGCGTAGATAATAAGGCAGCCACGTTCTACGAGCAGTACTTC
d_call: .; v_call: TRBV7-2; cdr3_length: 16; j_call: TRBJ1-6; clone_size: .; cdr3_aa: CASSLSGGSYNSPLHF; cdr3_nt: TGTGCCAGCAGCCTGTCGGGGGGTTCCTATAATTCACCCCTCCACTTT
d_call: .; v_call: TRBV6-6; cdr3_length: 14; j_call: TRBJ1-5; clone_size: .; cdr3_aa: CASSYFQTNQPQHF; cdr3_nt: TGTGCCAGCAGTTACTTCCAGACTAATCAGCCCCAGCATTTT
d_call: TRBD1; v_call: TRBV6-5; cdr3_length: 14; j_call: TRBJ1-2; clone_size: .; cdr3_aa: CASSYGDRGRGYTF; cdr3_nt: TGTGCCAGCAGTTACGGGGACAGGGGGAGAGGCTACACCTTC
d_call: .; v_call: TRBV14; cdr3_length: 13; j_call: TRBJ1-1; clone_size: .; cdr3_aa: CASSHGRNTEAFF; cdr3_nt: TGTGCCAGCAGCCATGGCCGGAACACTGAAGCTTTCTTT
d_call: TRBD1; v_call: TRBV19; cdr3_length: 14; j_call: TRBJ1-4; clone_size: .; cdr3_aa: CASSQQGIDEKLFF; cdr3_nt: TGTGCCAGTAGTCAACAGGGGATAGATGAAAAACTGTTTTTT
d_call: .; v_call: TRBV5-5; cdr3_length: 13; j_call: TRBJ2-5; clone_size: .; cdr3_aa: CASSLDPGETQYF; cdr3_nt: TGTGCCAGCAGCTTGGACCCGGGAGAGACCCAGTACTTC
d_call: .; v_call: TRBV2; cdr3_length: 15; j_call: TRBJ1-4; clone_size: .; cdr3_aa: CASSEDGGENEKLFF; cdr3_nt: TGTGCCAGCAGTGAAGATGGGGGAGAAAATGAAAAACTGTTTTTT
d_call: .; v_call: TRBV19; cdr3_length: 15; j_call: TRBJ1-5; clone_size: .; cdr3_aa: CASSIGWPGNQPQHF; cdr3_nt: TGTGCCAGTAGTATTGGGTGGCCGGGCAATCAGCCCCAGCATTTT
d_call: .; v_call: TRBV20-1; cdr3_length: 11; j_call: TRBJ2-1; clone_size: .; cdr3_aa: CSASEYNEQFF; cdr3_nt: TGCAGTGCCAGCGAGTACAATGAGCAGTTCTTC
d_call: .; v_call: TRBV12-5; cdr3_length: 13; j_call: TRBJ1-1; clone_size: once; cdr3_aa: CASGLGVNTEAFF; cdr3_nt: TGTGCTAGTGGCCTTGGGGTGAACACTGAAGCTTTCTTT
d_call: .; v_call: TRBV7-9; cdr3_length: 15; j_call: TRBJ1-2; clone_size: .; cdr3_aa: CASSLSQRTTYGYTF; cdr3_nt: TGTGCCAGCAGCTTAAGTCAGAGGACAACCTATGGCTACACCTTC
d_call: .; v_call: TRBV18; cdr3_length: 13; j_call: TRBJ1-4; clone_size: .; cdr3_aa: CASCAGTGEKLFF; cdr3_nt: TGTGCCAGCTGCGCCGGGACGGGCGAAAAACTGTTTTTT
d_call: .; v_call: TRBV11-2; cdr3_length: 12; j_call: TRBJ2-7; clone_size: .; cdr3_aa: CASSVQGYEQYF; cdr3_nt: TGTGCCAGCAGCGTACAGGGATACGAGCAGTACTTC
d_call: .; v_call: TRBV10-1; cdr3_length: 15; j_call: TRBJ1-5; clone_size: .; cdr3_aa: CASSGPDDSNQPQHF; cdr3_nt: TGCGCCAGCAGTGGCCCGGATGATAGCAATCAGCCCCAGCATTTT
d_call: .; v_call: TRBV7-9; cdr3_length: 15; j_call: TRBJ1-3; clone_size: once; cdr3_aa: CASSLAGSSGNTIYF; cdr3_nt: TGTGCCAGCAGCTTAGCAGGGAGCTCTGGAAACACCATATATTTT
d_call: .; v_call: TRBV19; cdr3_length: 13; j_call: TRBJ2-1; clone_size: .; cdr3_aa: CASTDNSYNEQFF; cdr3_nt: TGTGCCAGTACCGACAACTCCTACAATGAGCAGTTCTTC
d_call: TRBD1; v_call: TRBV14; cdr3_length: 15; j_call: TRBJ1-1; clone_size: few; cdr3_aa: CASSQRGTANTEAFF; cdr3_nt: TGTGCCAGCAGCCAAAGGGGGACAGCGAACACTGAAGCTTTCTTT
d_call: .; v_call: TRBV18; cdr3_length: 15; j_call: TRBJ2-1; clone_size: .; cdr3_aa: CASFGSRLSYNEQFF; cdr3_nt: TGTGCCAGCTTTGGGAGCAGACTATCCTACAATGAGCAGTTCTTC
d_call: .; v_call: TRBV7-2; cdr3_length: 11; j_call: TRBJ1-1; clone_size: few; cdr3_aa: CASSLDSEAFF; cdr3_nt: TGTGCCAGCAGCTTAGATAGTGAAGCTTTCTTT
d_call: .; v_call: TRBV28; cdr3_length: 14; j_call: TRBJ1-3; clone_size: .; cdr3_aa: CASSLVGRGNTIYF; cdr3_nt: TGTGCCAGCAGCCTCGTCGGGAGAGGAAACACCATATATTTT
d_call: .; v_call: TRBV30; cdr3_length: 14; j_call: TRBJ1-6; clone_size: .; cdr3_aa: CAWSVQWGLSPLHF; cdr3_nt: TGTGCCTGGAGTGTACAATGGGGGCTTTCACCCCTCCACTTT
d_call: TRBD2; v_call: TRBV19; cdr3_length: 13; j_call: TRBJ2-3; clone_size: .; cdr3_aa: CASERGGTDTQYF; cdr3_nt: TGTGCCAGCGAGCGGGGGGGCACAGATACGCAGTATTTT
d_call: TRBD1; v_call: TRBV12-5; cdr3_length: 15; j_call: TRBJ1-2; clone_size: .; cdr3_aa: CASGLGTGIAYGYTF; cdr3_nt: TGTGCTAGTGGCTTAGGGACAGGGATCGCCTATGGCTACACCTTC
d_call: .; v_call: TRBV4-1; cdr3_length: 17; j_call: TRBJ2-7; clone_size: .; cdr3_aa: CASSQFGVGRRSYEQYF; cdr3_nt: TGCGCCAGCAGCCAATTCGGCGTCGGCAGACGCTCCTACGAGCAGTACTTC
d_call: TRBD2; v_call: TRBV19; cdr3_length: 14; j_call: TRBJ2-1; clone_size: .; cdr3_aa: CATRGGSSYNEQFF; cdr3_nt: TGTGCCACGCGGGGGGGGAGCTCCTACAATGAGCAGTTCTTC
d_call: .; v_call: TRBV5-6; cdr3_length: 16; j_call: TRBJ1-2; clone_size: .; cdr3_aa: CASSSGNTEANYGYTF; cdr3_nt: TGTGCCAGCAGCTCGGGAAACACGGAAGCTAACTATGGCTACACCTTC
d_call: .; v_call: TRBV15; cdr3_length: 18; j_call: TRBJ2-6; clone_size: .; cdr3_aa: CATSRDSYRFSGANVLTF; cdr3_nt: TGTGCCACCAGCAGAGATAGTTACCGGTTCTCTGGGGCCAACGTCCTGACTTTC
d_call: .; v_call: TRBV5-1; cdr3_length: 12; j_call: TRBJ2-3; clone_size: .; cdr3_aa: CASSPTTDTQYF; cdr3_nt: TGCGCCAGCAGCCCGACCACAGATACGCAGTATTTT
d_call: .; v_call: TRBV5-4; cdr3_length: 16; j_call: TRBJ2-3; clone_size: .; cdr3_aa: CASSLAATRSPDTQYF; cdr3_nt: TGTGCCAGCAGCTTGGCCGCGACGAGGTCCCCAGATACGCAGTATTTT
d_call: .; v_call: TRBV6-5; cdr3_length: 16; j_call: TRBJ2-1; clone_size: .; cdr3_aa: CASSYSPLAGVIEQFF; cdr3_nt: TGTGCCAGCAGTTACTCGCCACTGGCTGGGGTCATAGAGCAGTTCTTC
d_call: .; v_call: TRBV19; cdr3_length: 14; j_call: TRBJ1-1; clone_size: few; cdr3_aa: CASSSPGFNTEAFF; cdr3_nt: TGTGCCAGTAGCAGCCCGGGATTCAACACTGAAGCTTTCTTT
d_call: TRBD2; v_call: TRBV9; cdr3_length: 15; j_call: TRBJ2-3; clone_size: .; cdr3_aa: CASSFSGGSTDTQYF; cdr3_nt: TGTGCCAGCAGCTTTAGCGGGGGAAGCACAGATACGCAGTATTTT
d_call: .; v_call: TRBV6-5; cdr3_length: 13; j_call: TRBJ2-7; clone_size: once; cdr3_aa: CASSYSAGDTQYF; cdr3_nt: TGTGCCAGCAGTTACTCTGCCGGTGATACGCAGTACTTC
d_call: TRBD1; v_call: TRBV28; cdr3_length: 15; j_call: TRBJ1-4; clone_size: .; cdr3_aa: CASSGGQGIYEKLFF; cdr3_nt: TGTGCCAGCAGTGGGGGACAGGGTATTTATGAAAAACTGTTTTTT
d_call: .; v_call: TRBV5-1; cdr3_length: 14; j_call: TRBJ2-5; clone_size: .; cdr3_aa: CASSLAAGLETQYF; cdr3_nt: TGCGCCAGCAGCTTGGCCGCAGGGTTAGAGACCCAGTACTTC
d_call: TRBD1; v_call: TRBV5-1; cdr3_length: 14; j_call: TRBJ1-2; clone_size: .; cdr3_aa: CASSVTGTNYGYTF; cdr3_nt: TGCGCCAGCAGCGTGACAGGGACTAACTATGGCTACACCTTC
d_call: .; v_call: TRBV19; cdr3_length: 15; j_call: TRBJ2-7; clone_size: .; cdr3_aa: CASSIKSLEGYEQYF; cdr3_nt: TGTGCCAGTAGTATCAAGTCCCTCGAGGGCTACGAGCAGTACTTC
d_call: .; v_call: TRBV5-6; cdr3_length: 15; j_call: TRBJ1-2; clone_size: .; cdr3_aa: CASSRQVTPNYGYTF; cdr3_nt: TGTGCCAGCAGCCGTCAGGTCACCCCCAACTATGGCTACACCTTC
d_call: TRBD2; v_call: TRBV15; cdr3_length: 19; j_call: TRBJ2-1; clone_size: .; cdr3_aa: CATSRVGGGAGSSYNEQFF; cdr3_nt: TGTGCCACCAGCAGAGTTGGCGGGGGGGCCGGGAGCTCCTACAATGAGCAGTTCTTC
d_call: .; v_call: TRBV2; cdr3_length: 15; j_call: TRBJ1-2; clone_size: .; cdr3_aa: CASSEEGNKDYGYTF; cdr3_nt: TGTGCCAGCAGTGAAGAGGGGAACAAAGACTATGGCTACACCTTC
d_call: .; v_call: TRBV7-9; cdr3_length: 14; j_call: TRBJ1-2; clone_size: .; cdr3_aa: CASSLPGPNYGYTF; cdr3_nt: TGTGCCAGCAGCTTACCAGGGCCTAACTATGGCTACACCTTC
d_call: TRBD1; v_call: TRBV19; cdr3_length: 17; j_call: TRBJ2-5; clone_size: .; cdr3_aa: CASSATLSGTGQETQYF; cdr3_nt: TGTGCCAGTAGTGCTACACTCTCCGGGACAGGCCAAGAGACCCAGTACTTC
d_call: .; v_call: TRBV6-1; cdr3_length: 14; j_call: TRBJ1-1; clone_size: .; cdr3_aa: CASSDGGSGTEAFF; cdr3_nt: TGTGCCAGCAGTGACGGGGGATCGGGAACTGAAGCTTTCTTT
d_call: .; v_call: TRBV5-1; cdr3_length: 13; j_call: TRBJ1-1; clone_size: .; cdr3_aa: CASSLARNTEAFF; cdr3_nt: TGCGCCAGCAGCTTGGCAAGGAACACTGAAGCTTTCTTT
d_call: TRBD1; v_call: TRBV4-2; cdr3_length: 14; j_call: TRBJ1-4; clone_size: once; cdr3_aa: CASSHRTGSEKLFF; cdr3_nt: TGTGCCAGCAGCCATAGGACAGGGTCTGAAAAACTGTTTTTT
d_call: .; v_call: TRBV7-9; cdr3_length: 15; j_call: TRBJ1-2; clone_size: .; cdr3_aa: CASSLAGRLERGYTF; cdr3_nt: TGTGCCAGCAGCTTAGCGGGACGGCTAGAGCGCGGCTACACCTTC
d_call: .; v_call: TRBV20-1; cdr3_length: 11; j_call: TRBJ1-2; clone_size: .; cdr3_aa: CSASGGEWDTF; cdr3_nt: TGCAGTGCTAGTGGGGGGGAATGGGACACCTTC
d_call: TRBD1; v_call: TRBV4-2; cdr3_length: 14; j_call: TRBJ1-6; clone_size: few; cdr3_aa: CASSSGTGDSPLHF; cdr3_nt: TGTGCCAGCAGCAGCGGGACAGGCGATTCACCCCTCCACTTT
d_call: .; v_call: TRBV19; cdr3_length: 15; j_call: TRBJ2-7; clone_size: .; cdr3_aa: CASSRLAAGPYEQYF; cdr3_nt: TGTGCCAGTAGTAGATTAGCGGCCGGACCCTACGAGCAGTACTTC